Below are 26 T cell receptor beta chains sequenced from a single sample in a study. Each CDR3 protein gets one entry after TCRdb re-called the RT-PCR reads with MiXCR. The sample lists more than 600,000 distinct CDR3 sequences; about 14% were seen once. Specimen: memory CD4+ T cells from blood. These receptors came from a female donor in good health, serving as a healthy control.

The chain links TRBV6-5 to TRBJ2-7; D is perhaps TRBD1 (8 bases). The germline V and J ends were trimmed by 2 bases and 1 base, with 18 bases remaining between them. Germline values: CDR1 MNHEY, CDR2 SVGAGI. The CDR3 has 17 residues. This CDR3 reads CASSYLYRGGYSYEQYF. CDR3 sequence (DNA): TGTGCCAGCAGTTACCTATACAGGGGGGGATATTCCTACGAGCAGTACTTC.

In this sample, this clonotype turned up a few times. The chain links TRBV15 to TRBJ1-1; the D gene is possibly TRBD1 (5 bases). CDR1 is LNHNV, CDR2 YYDKDF, per germline (reference sequence). Trimming took 0 bases from V and 1 from J, leaving 12 bases between them. The CDR3 extends over 16 amino acids. The CDR3 protein is CATSRDPWGSNTEAFF. For the CDR3, the DNA is TGTGCCACCAGCAGAGATCCCTGGGGGTCGAACACTGAAGCTTTCTTT.

This clonotype has a handful of counts. The gene calls are TRBV20-1 and TRBJ2-3; D uncertain. Deletions cut 6 bases from V and 0 bases from J, with 13 bases between. The germline V gene encodes CDR1 DFQATT and CDR2 SNEGSKA (reference sequence). The CDR3 length is 14 residues. The CDR3 sequence: CSAPFPTSTDTQYF. In DNA, the CDR3 is TGCAGTGCCCCATTCCCCACTAGCACAGATACGCAGTATTTT.

This clonotype was seen many times. This rearrangement joins TRBV6-2 or TRBV6-3 to TRBJ2-2; D may match TRBD1 or TRBD2 (5 bases each). CDR1 is MNHEY and CDR2 is SVGEGT in the germline V gene. The CDR3 loop spans 15 amino acids. Between the trimmed V and J ends, which lost 6 bases and 6 bases, there was a span of 17 bases. The CDR3 DNA sequence: TGTGCCAGCAGAACGGGGCGCCCAATCCCCGGGGAGCTGTTTTTT. As protein: CASRTGRPIPGELFF.

This clonotype was seen repeatedly, ten times or more. This sequence joins TRBV27 and TRBJ1-5, with D hard to call. CDR1 is MNHEY, CDR2 SMNVEV, per germline (reference sequence). The CDR3 is 13 amino acids. V was shortened by 4 bases and J by 4 bases, with 8 bases between the two germline ends. The CDR3 spells CASSWQMNQPQHF. CDR3 coding DNA: TGTGCCAGCAGTTGGCAGATGAATCAGCCCCAGCATTTT.

The rearrangement links TRBV13 to TRBJ2-3; 9 nucleotides match TRBD2. V lost 5 bases and J lost 2; bases outside the gene matches: 5. The germline V gene encodes CDR1 PRHDT and CDR2 FYEKMQ (reference sequence). CDR3 size: 15 residues. In DNA, the CDR3 is TGTGCCAGCAGCCGGCTAGCGGGATACACAGATACGCAGTATTTT. Amino acids: CASSRLAGYTDTQYF.

This rearrangement joins TRBV2 to TRBJ1-5, with D uncertain. The CDR3 covers 11 residues. Looked up from germline, CDR1 is SNHLY and CDR2 is FYNNEI. V lost 6 bases and J 6 bases, leaving 6 bases between the germline ends. The CDR3 spells CASSISQPQHF. CDR3 sequence (DNA): TGTGCCAGCAGCATCTCTCAGCCCCAGCATTTT.

The chain has TRBV20-1 and TRBJ2-4; a possible D gene is TRBD2 (5 bases). The V gene lost 7 bases and the J gene lost 8 bases, with 12 bases spanning the gap. CDR1 DFQATT and CDR2 SNEGSKA come from the germline V gene (reference sequence). The CDR3 is made up of 11 amino acids. CDR3: CSDWENDIQYF. CDR3 in DNA: TGCAGTGATTGGGAGAACGACATTCAGTACTTC.

The chain uses TRBV5-1 and TRBJ2-7, with D tentatively TRBD2 (5 bases). Germline-derived CDR1 and CDR2 are SGHRS and YFSETQ. The V end was cut by 0 bases, the J end by 6 bases, with 16 bases between. The CDR3 has 15 residues. The CDR3 reads CASSLVVRGLGEQYF. The CDR3 bases are TGCGCCAGCAGCTTGGTTGTCCGAGGGCTCGGCGAGCAGTACTTC. The full variable domain, its missing parts supplied by reference TRBV5-1 and TRBJ2-7, is KAGVTQTPRYLIKTRGQQVTLSCSPISGHRSVSWYQQTPGQGLQFLFEYFSETQRNKGNFPGRFSGRQFSNSRSEMNVSTLELGDSALYLCASSLVVRGLGEQYFGPGTRLTVT.

The V and J genes are TRBV6-1 and TRBJ2-4, with D possibly being TRBD1 (7 bases). The V gene lost 1 base and the J gene lost 7 bases, with 14 bases spanning the gap. This CDR3 has 15 amino acids. The germline CDR1 and CDR2 sequences are MNHNS and SASEGT. CDR3 nucleotide sequence: TGTGCCAGCAGTGAAGTGGGGGGACAGATCAACATTCAGTACTTC. Translation: CASSEVGGQINIQYF.

This clonotype came up a few times. The chain employs TRBV11-2 and TRBJ1-6, with D maybe TRBD1 (5 bases). V was pared by 1 base and J by 7 bases, with 11 bases between. The CDR3 totals 15 residues. Germline V gives CDR1 SGHAT, CDR2 FQNNGV. CDR3: CASSLGGVVNSPLHF. Here the CDR3 DNA reads TGTGCCAGCAGCTTAGGGGGGGTAGTAAATTCACCCCTCCACTTT.

The chain is built from TRBV20-1 and TRBJ2-7; TRBD2 matches at 11 bases. Germline V gene data show CDR1 as DFQATT and CDR2 as SNEGSKA (reference sequence). The trim removed 3 bases at V and 0 bases at J, leaving 4 bases unmatched. The CDR3 is made up of 15 amino acids. Here the CDR3 reads CSASEGLAASYEQYF. The CDR3 coding sequence is TGCAGTGCTAGTGAGGGACTAGCGGCCTCCTACGAGCAGTACTTC.

This clonotype has ten or more counts. The V gene is TRBV7-8, the J gene TRBJ1-1; 7 bases map to TRBD1. The germline CDR1 and CDR2 sequences are SGHVS and FQNEAQ. The CDR3 is made up of 14 amino acids. The ends lost 7 bases at V and 0 bases at J; junction bases unmatched: 5. The DNA for the CDR3 is TGTGCCAGCATCAGGGGACAGATGAACACTGAAGCTTTCTTT. Translated, it gives CASIRGQMNTEAFF.

The J gene is TRBJ1-6, the V gene TRBV7-9; D gene ambiguous. The V gene's germline CDR1 is SEHNR and CDR2 FQNEAQ (reference sequence). This CDR3 is built from 14 residues. Between the trimmed V and J ends, which lost 4 bases and 8 bases, there was a span of 12 bases. The CDR3 DNA follows: TGTGCCAGCAGCTCAGGAGGTTTGGATTCACCCCTCCACTTT. It encodes CASSSGGLDSPLHF.

This clonotype was detected a few times. This sequence joins TRBV3-1 and TRBJ2-2; no firm D call. V shed 6 bases and J shed 6 bases, with 14 bases lying between them. This CDR3 region has 14 residues. In germline, CDR1 is LGHDT, CDR2 YNNKEL (reference sequence). The CDR3 loop is CASSAGSRSGELFF. The CDR3 DNA reads as TGTGCCAGCAGTGCCGGCTCCCGCTCCGGGGAGCTGTTTTTT.

V is TRBV5-1 and J is TRBJ1-2; 7 nucleotides line up with TRBD1. CDR3 length: 15 residues. After removal of 4 bases from V and 2 bases from J, the junction contained 8 bases not matched to a gene. The germline V gene encodes CDR1 SGHRS and CDR2 YFSETQ. The CDR3 loop is CASSPTNRGNYGYTF. In DNA, the CDR3 is TGCGCCAGCAGCCCTACAAACAGGGGAAACTATGGCTACACCTTC.

The table lists this clonotype with many counts. V and J are TRBV12-3 or TRBV12-4 and TRBJ2-4; D possibly matches TRBD1 or TRBD2 (6 bases each). This CDR3 is built from 15 residues. V was cut by 1 base and J by 11 bases, with 18 bases left in between. The CDR3 sequence: CASSLETGGSGVQYF. CDR3 DNA sequence: TGTGCCAGCAGTTTAGAGACAGGAGGTAGCGGTGTTCAGTACTTC.

The sample holds a few counts of this clonotype. The chain recombines TRBV5-5 with TRBJ2-5, with 9 bases that match TRBD1. From germline, CDR1 is SGHKS and CDR2 YYEKEE (reference sequence). This CDR3 is 15 amino acids long. Trimming took 0 bases from V and 4 from J; bases not matched to a gene: 4. The CDR3 sequence is CASSLDGQGRETQYF. CDR3 sequence (DNA): TGTGCCAGCAGCTTGGACGGACAGGGGAGAGAGACCCAGTACTTC.

This clonotype was observed a handful of times. V is TRBV3-1 and J is TRBJ2-5; D may be TRBD1 (6 bases). The CDR3 is 15 residues long. Germline CDR1 is LGHDT and CDR2 is YNNKEL (reference sequence). Trimming left V 3 bases short and J 4 bases short, with 15 bases between. For the CDR3, the DNA is TGTGCCAGCAGCCAGGCCGGGACATTTGGAGAGACCCAGTACTTC. Amino acid sequence: CASSQAGTFGETQYF.

The table lists this clonotype with many counts. The rearrangement uses TRBV6-2 or TRBV6-3 and TRBJ1-2, with D perhaps TRBD1 (6 bases). The germline V gene has CDR1 MNHEY and CDR2 SVGEGT. The CDR3 extends over 16 amino acids. V was shortened by 2 bases and J by 4 bases, with 17 bases between the two germline ends. DNA for the CDR3: TGTGCCAGCAGTTACGGACAGCCTTCGCAATTCTATGGCTACACCTTC. It translates to CASSYGQPSQFYGYTF.

This clonotype was seen a handful of times. The chain uses TRBV6-1 and TRBJ2-7; TRBD2 aligns across 10 bases. The CDR3 is 13 amino acids. V shed 7 bases, J shed 9 bases, and the junction held 9 bases outside the gene matches. The germline gives CDR1 MNHNS, CDR2 SASEGT. The CDR3 region is CASTLAGVPAQYF. CDR3 DNA sequence: TGTGCCAGCACGCTAGCGGGAGTTCCAGCGCAGTACTTC.

This clonotype was recorded many times. V usage is TRBV5-5 and J usage is TRBJ2-5; D remains ambiguous. Germline V gene sequence: CDR1 SGHKS, CDR2 YYEKEE (reference sequence). Trimming removed 4 bases at V and 4 bases at J, with 11 bases between. The CDR3 length is 13 residues. Written as DNA, the CDR3 is TGTGCCAGCAGCCCCCGGCTCGGAGAGACCCAGTACTTC. Amino acids: CASSPRLGETQYF.

The table lists this clonotype with a few counts. The chain couples TRBV5-4 to TRBJ2-7; 7 bases agree with TRBD2. Unmatched junction bases numbered 7, after V lost 4 bases and J lost 3 bases. Germline V gene data show CDR1 as SGHNT and CDR2 as YYREEE (reference sequence). This CDR3 has 14 amino acids. The CDR3 region has the DNA TGTGCCAGCAGCCCCGGACTAGATTACTACGAGCAGTACTTC. As protein: CASSPGLDYYEQYF.

This clonotype has a count of ten or more. The chain combines TRBV9 with TRBJ2-3, with a tentative D call TRBD2 (5 bases). The V end was cut by 4 bases, the J end by 1 base, with 19 bases between. The germline V gene has CDR1 SGDLS and CDR2 YYNGEE. The CDR3 is 17 amino acids. The CDR3 nucleotides are TGTGCCAGCAGCCCCCTCGGGAACTACCAGGGCACAGATACGCAGTATTTT. It translates to CASSPLGNYQGTDTQYF.

This clonotype has a handful of counts. The gene calls are TRBV9 and TRBJ2-3; D unclear. Trimming stripped 4 bases from V and 0 bases from J, with 21 bases between. There are 18 residues in the CDR3. CDR1 SGDLS and CDR2 YYNGEE come from the germline V gene. The CDR3 sequence: CASSPRGLAGPSTDTQYF. The CDR3 DNA reads TGTGCCAGCAGCCCCCGAGGCCTGGCTGGACCGAGCACAGATACGCAGTATTTT.

The genes are TRBV7-8 and TRBJ1-2; a possible D gene is TRBD1 (5 bases). The V gene's germline CDR1 is SGHVS and CDR2 FQNEAQ. V was clipped by 5 bases and J by 8 bases, with 21 bases between them. This CDR3 contains 15 residues. The CDR3 here is CASSPPWGRAPGYTF. The CDR3 DNA reads TGTGCCAGCAGCCCACCGTGGGGACGGGCCCCGGGCTACACCTTC.